Listed here are 14 T cell receptor beta chains from one sample, sequenced in a study of shared clonotypes between healthy human individuals. Generated by immunoSEQ multiplex PCR, the TCRdb table keeps only in-frame clones and is missing some. The repertoire includes about 580,000 clones, roughly 98% of them detected once, and more than 0.3% sits in the top ten. Naive-designated CD8 cells lacked CD45RO, were positively enriched for CCR7, and omitted terminally differentiated effector memory CD45RA+ cells. Input material: naive CD8+ T cells sorted from blood. The receptors derive from a man aged 25 to 40 in good health.

The CDR3 nucleotides are TGTGCCAGCAGCGCTACCCTACAGGGACAGAGTGGGTACACCTTC. Translating gives CASSATLQGQSGYTF. The gene calls are TRBV9 and TRBJ1-2; 7 bases match TRBD1. Germline values: CDR1 SGDLS, CDR2 YYNGEE. The CDR3 spans 15 residues. J was trimmed by 11 bases and V by 3 bases; bases with no gene match: 16.

The V call is TRBV10-3, the J call TRBJ2-1, with 7 bases matching TRBD2. V was clipped by 3 bases and J by 5 bases; unmatched bases: 7. CDR1 and CDR2 (germline): ENHRY, SYGVKD. The CDR3 consists of 15 residues. The CDR3 protein is CAISEGLGLNNEQFF. The CDR3 nucleotides read TGTGCCATCAGTGAAGGACTAGGACTGAACAATGAGCAGTTCTTC.

The chain combines TRBV7-9 with TRBJ1-5; D is perhaps TRBD1 (5 bases). CDR3 length: 15 amino acids. Germline V gene data show CDR1 as SEHNR and CDR2 as FQNEAQ (reference sequence). V lost 5 bases and J 4 bases, leaving 15 bases between the germline ends. CDR3 region: CASSGDLGENQPQHF. In nucleotides, the CDR3 is TGTGCCAGCAGCGGCGACTTGGGGGAGAATCAGCCCCAGCATTTT. The full variable domain, with the rest looked up from reference TRBV7-9 and TRBJ1-5, is DTGVSQNPRHKITKRGQNVTFRCDPISEHNRLYWYRQTLGQGPEFLTYFQNEAQLEKSRLLSDRFSAERPKGSFSTLEIQRTEQGDSAMYLCASSGDLGENQPQHFGDGTRLSIL.

This clone was observed once. This chain links TRBV6-5 with TRBJ2-1, with D uncertain. The CDR3 covers 14 residues. Germline V gives CDR1 MNHEY, CDR2 SVGAGI. V lost 4 bases and J 0 bases, leaving 7 bases between the germline ends. Written as DNA, the CDR3 is TGTGCCAGCAGTTTTAGGGACTCCTACAATGAGCAGTTCTTC. Protein product: CASSFRDSYNEQFF.

The V gene is TRBV7-9, the J gene TRBJ1-2; D ambiguous. Between the trimmed V and J ends, which lost 5 bases and 0 bases, there was a span of 19 bases. Germline CDR1 SEHNR, CDR2 FQNEAQ (reference sequence). CDR3 length: 17 amino acids. CDR3 nucleotide sequence: TGTGCCAGCAGCCTACCAGCTGGGCGGACTTCTAACTATGGCTACACCTTC. Translating it yields CASSLPAGRTSNYGYTF.

V usage is TRBV25-1 and J usage is TRBJ2-1; D could derive from TRBD1 or TRBD2 (5 bases each). Germline CDR1 reads MGHDK; CDR2 reads SYGVNS. Deletions cut 6 bases from V and 0 bases from J, with 9 bases between. This CDR3 region has 14 residues. The CDR3 here is CASRWGISYNEQFF. DNA for the CDR3: TGTGCCAGCAGATGGGGGATCTCCTACAATGAGCAGTTCTTC.

V is TRBV6-1 and J is TRBJ2-7; D is unresolved. V lost 1 base and J 0 bases, leaving 10 bases between the germline ends. The CDR3 is 15 amino acids. Germline CDR1 MNHNS, CDR2 SASEGT. The CDR3 coding sequence is TGTGCCAGCAGTGAAGTAGCAGTTACCTCCTACGAGCAGTACTTC. This gives the protein CASSEVAVTSYEQYF.

The chain carries TRBV10-3 and TRBJ2-1; 10 positions match TRBD2. Germline V gene sequence: CDR1 ENHRY, CDR2 SYGVKD. V trimming: 4 bases; J trimming: 8 bases; junction bases outside the gene matches: 5. CDR3 length: 14 amino acids. The CDR3 region is CAISASGSWDEQFF. CDR3 bases: TGTGCCATCAGTGCTAGCGGGAGTTGGGATGAGCAGTTCTTC.

The V and J genes are TRBV29-1 and TRBJ2-3; D perhaps matches TRBD1 (6 bases). This CDR3 is 19 amino acids long. V lost 2 bases to trimming and J lost 0 bases, with 24 bases between them. Looked up from germline, CDR1 is SQVTM and CDR2 is ANQGSEA. CDR3 DNA sequence: TGCAGCGTTGAAACCCTTCTGGTGTCCGACAGGACTAGCACAGATACGCAGTATTTT. Translated: CSVETLLVSDRTSTDTQYF.

The chain employs TRBV4-1 and TRBJ1-1; D is unresolved. V was cut by 0 bases and J by 1 base, with 9 bases left in between. Per germline, CDR1 MGHRA and CDR2 YSYEKL. CDR3 length: 15 residues. DNA of the CDR3: TGCGCCAGCAGCCAAGAGAGGGCGGGGAACACTGAAGCTTTCTTT. Residues: CASSQERAGNTEAFF.

V gene TRBV7-3 combines with J gene TRBJ2-5; D unclear. CDR1 is SGHTA, CDR2 FQGTGA, per germline. The CDR3 totals 16 residues. V gave up 6 bases and J gave up 5 bases, with 22 bases separating them. DNA for the CDR3: TGTGCCAGCAGTCCTTACGGATCGGAAGCGTCTGAGACCCAGTACTTC. This translates into CASSPYGSEASETQYF.

The rearrangement joins TRBV21-1 to TRBJ2-1; the D call TRBD2 from the table was never checked on the DNA. TRBV21-1 is labeled a pseudogene. This CDR3 has 16 residues. The CDR3: CAPTWYRRAGYNEQFF. CDR3 DNA: TGTGCCCCCACATGGTACAGGAGGGCCGGTTACAATGAGCAGTTCTTC.

The rearrangement joins TRBV27 to TRBJ1-4; D gene unclear. From germline, CDR1 is MNHEY and CDR2 SMNVEV (reference sequence). The CDR3 length is 15 residues. The V and J ends lost 6 bases and 2 bases respectively, with 13 bases between them. CDR3 coding DNA: TGTGCCAGCAGCAGGAACGAAGAGACTAATGAAAAACTGTTTTTT. Its protein is CASSRNEETNEKLFF.

The V and J genes are TRBV6-5 and TRBJ1-2; TRBD1 is a possible D gene (5 bases). Germline lookup yields CDR1 MNHEY and CDR2 SVGAGI. Between the trimmed V and J ends, which lost 0 bases and 9 bases, there was a span of 20 bases. The CDR3 extends over 16 amino acids. The CDR3 reads CASSYSLVWGEWSYTF. In DNA, the CDR3 is TGTGCCAGCAGTTACTCGTTAGTCTGGGGGGAGTGGAGCTACACCTTC.